This T cell receptor beta chain is drawn from a study of patients and donors after allogeneic stem cell transplantation. Germline CDR1 and CDR2: SGHDN and FVKESK. J gave up 10 bases and V 2 bases, and 14 bases lay outside the gene matches. The CDR3 has 16 amino acids. TCRdb processed the RT-PCR reads anew with MiXCR; each CDR3 protein has one entry. The sample holds 90,000 to 130,000 distinct CDR3 sequences, roughly 37% seen once. J is TRBJ2-1 and V is TRBV14; TRBD2 agrees at 7 bases. Sequenced material: blood, either unsorted or a sorted T cell fraction (not recorded which). The receptor was isolated from a human donor who was either an allogeneic HSCT recipient or a stem cell or donor lymphocyte infusion donor (not recorded which). It is not recorded whose cells these are; they may come from a transplant donor. The CDR3 DNA reads TGTGCCAGCAGCCAATTAGGCGGGAGAGGGGTCAGGGAGCAGTTCTTC. It specifies CASSQLGGRGVREQFF.